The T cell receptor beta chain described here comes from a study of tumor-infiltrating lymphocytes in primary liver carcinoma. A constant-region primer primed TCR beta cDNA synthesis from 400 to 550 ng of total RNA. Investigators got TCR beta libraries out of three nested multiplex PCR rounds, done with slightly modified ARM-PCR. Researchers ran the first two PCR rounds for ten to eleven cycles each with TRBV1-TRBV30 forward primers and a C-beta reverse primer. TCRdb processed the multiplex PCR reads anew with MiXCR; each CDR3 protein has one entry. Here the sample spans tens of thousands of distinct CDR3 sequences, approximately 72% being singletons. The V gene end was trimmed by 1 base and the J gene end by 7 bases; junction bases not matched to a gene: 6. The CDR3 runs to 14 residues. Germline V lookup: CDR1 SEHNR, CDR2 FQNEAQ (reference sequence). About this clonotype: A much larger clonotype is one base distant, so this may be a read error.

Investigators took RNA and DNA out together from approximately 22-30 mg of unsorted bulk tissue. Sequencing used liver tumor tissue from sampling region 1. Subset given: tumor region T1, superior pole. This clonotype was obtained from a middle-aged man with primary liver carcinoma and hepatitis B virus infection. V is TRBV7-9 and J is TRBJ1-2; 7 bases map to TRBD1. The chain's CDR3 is CASSLGDREGGYTF. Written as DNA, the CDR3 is TGTGCCAGCAGCTTAGGGGACAGAGAAGGTGGCTACACCTTC.